The 17 T cell receptor beta chains in this list originate from one sample, sequenced in a study of cytomegalovirus exposure and HLA in healthy donors. Measured with immunoSEQ multiplex PCR; TCRdb has only the in-frame clones, and not every one. The sample carries 70,000 or so clones, around 93% recorded once. Sequencing was carried out using PBMCs. These receptors all stem from a woman between 18 and 29 years old in good health and CMV-seronegative.

This clone was recorded only once. J is TRBJ1-3 and V is TRBV28; D perhaps matches TRBD1 (6 bases). V lost 5 bases and J lost 2, with 10 bases in between. This CDR3 has 14 residues. Germline V CDR1 and CDR2: MDHEN, SYDVKM. The CDR3 coding sequence is TGTGCCAGCAGTGGGGGCGCCGCTGGAAACACCATATATTTT. Its translation is CASSGGAAGNTIYF.

The chain is built from TRBV27 and TRBJ1-2; D may be TRBD1 (5 bases). There are 13 residues in the CDR3. The V and J ends lost 3 bases and 7 bases respectively, with 12 bases between them. Germline assignment: CDR1 MNHEY and CDR2 SMNVEV (reference sequence). CDR3 region: CASSFLAGSGYTF. CDR3 nucleotide sequence: TGTGCCAGCAGTTTTCTGGCAGGGTCTGGCTACACCTTC.

V and J are TRBV30 and TRBJ2-2; tentatively, D is TRBD2 (6 bases). Germline V gene sequence: CDR1 GTSNPN, CDR2 SVGIG (reference sequence). The CDR3 length is 16 residues. The germline V and J ends were trimmed by 0 bases and 5 bases, with 16 bases remaining between them. The CDR3 DNA follows: TGTGCCTGGAGTGTACTAGCAGGGCGAGCTACCGGGGAGCTGTTTTTT. Translating gives CAWSVLAGRATGELFF.

The chain links TRBV18 to TRBJ2-7; 7 bases are a match to TRBD1. V was clipped by 5 bases and J by 2 bases; unmatched bases: 6. The CDR3 has 14 amino acids. Germline V gene sequence: CDR1 KGHSH, CDR2 LQKENI. CDR3 sequence: CASSRTGQTYEQYF. The CDR3 coding sequence is TGTGCCAGCTCAAGGACAGGTCAGACCTACGAGCAGTACTTC. The full variable domain, its missing parts supplied by reference TRBV18 and TRBJ2-7, is NAGVMQNPRHLVRRRGQEARLRCSPMKGHSHVYWYRQLPEEGLKFMVYLQKENIIDESGMPKERFSAEFPKEGPSILRIQQVVRGDSAAYFCASSRTGQTYEQYFGPGTRLTVT.

This clone has just one count. The J gene is TRBJ1-6, the V gene TRBV10-3, with 9 bases aligning to TRBD1. Trimming took 11 bases from V and 10 from J; bases not matched to a gene: 9. The CDR3 runs to 13 residues. CDR1 and CDR2 (germline): ENHRY, SYGVKD. Here the CDR3 DNA reads TGTGCCGCTACCCGGGACAGGGAATCACCCCTCCACTTT. Residues: CAATRDRESPLHF.

J is TRBJ2-1 and V is TRBV5-4; D remains ambiguous. The CDR3 loop spans 13 amino acids. Between the trimmed V and J ends, which lost 4 bases and 8 bases, there was a span of 13 bases. CDR1 and CDR2 from the germline V gene are SGHNT and YYREEE (reference sequence). The CDR3 sequence: CASSTDERDEQFF. The CDR3 region has the DNA TGTGCCAGCAGCACCGACGAGCGCGATGAGCAGTTCTTC.

The J gene is TRBJ2-3, the V gene TRBV10-1, with D perhaps TRBD2 (8 bases). The germline V and J ends were trimmed by 10 bases and 1 base, with 27 bases remaining between them. Germline V CDR1 and CDR2: WNHNN, SYGVQD (reference sequence). CDR3 length: 18 amino acids. CDR3 bases: TGCGCCAACCAGTTCAGGGGGTTTGGGACTAGTGGCACAGATACGCAGTATTTT. The encoded protein is CANQFRGFGTSGTDTQYF.

The chain links TRBV5-1 to TRBJ2-2, with no clear D. The CDR3 consists of 14 residues. The germline V gene encodes CDR1 SGHRS and CDR2 YFSETQ. The ends were cut back, 3 bases at V and 3 bases at J, with 9 bases in the middle. CDR3 coding DNA: TGCGCCAGCAGCTCCGACATCTACACCGGGGAGCTGTTTTTT. Translated: CASSSDIYTGELFF.

V is TRBV5-5 and J is TRBJ2-2; no clear D. The CDR3 spans 14 residues. In germline, CDR1 is SGHKS, CDR2 YYEKEE (reference sequence). V shed 2 bases and J shed 4 bases, with 9 bases lying between them. The CDR3 region is CASSFFFLTGELFF. The CDR3 nucleotides are TGTGCCAGCAGCTTTTTCTTTCTCACCGGGGAGCTGTTTTTT.

The rearrangement uses TRBV2 and TRBJ1-3, with 9 positions matching TRBD1. This CDR3 has 15 residues. CDR1 is SNHLY, CDR2 FYNNEI, per germline. After removal of 8 bases from V and 4 bases from J, the junction contained 9 bases not matched to a gene. The DNA of the CDR3 is TGTGCCAGCCGTCACAGGGGGCAAATGGGAAACACCATATATTTT. It yields the protein CASRHRGQMGNTIYF. Looking up the rest from reference TRBV2 and TRBJ1-3 gives the full variable domain: EPEVTQTPSHQVTQMGQEVILRCVPISNHLYFYWYRQILGQKVEFLVSFYNNEISEKSEIFDDQFSVERPDGSNFTLKIRSTKLEDSAMYFCASRHRGQMGNTIYFGEGSWLTVV.

This chain joins TRBV5-1 and TRBJ2-6; D ambiguous. Germline V gives CDR1 SGHRS, CDR2 YFSETQ. The V and J ends lost 0 bases and 0 bases respectively, with 13 bases between them. The CDR3 consists of 18 residues. The CDR3 reads CASSLDTVQTSGANVLTF. For the CDR3, the DNA is TGCGCCAGCAGCTTGGACACAGTTCAGACCTCTGGGGCCAACGTCCTGACTTTC.

With regard to this clone: The same CDR3 also results from other DNA sequences found in this sample. The chain couples TRBV10-1 to TRBJ2-1; D remains ambiguous. The germline V gene has CDR1 WNHNN and CDR2 SYGVQD (reference sequence). The CDR3 has 14 residues. With 0 bases removed from V and 5 bases from J, the gap between germline ends came to 8 bases. Here the CDR3 DNA reads TGCGCCAGCAGTGAGTCTGGTAGCAACAATGAGCAGTTCTTC. Its translation: CASSESGSNNEQFF.

This CDR3 reads CASSTGTGNEQYF. The CDR3 DNA reads as TGTGCCAGTAGTACCGGGACAGGGAACGAGCAGTACTTC. V and J are TRBV19 and TRBJ2-7; 9 positions match TRBD1. Germline CDR1 and CDR2: LNHDA and SQIVND (reference sequence). The CDR3 consists of 13 residues. V lost 4 bases and J lost 5; bases outside the gene matches: 3.

This clone has a single count. The chain links TRBV6-4 to TRBJ1-1, with no clear D. The CDR3 has 13 residues. V was shortened by 3 bases and J by 1 base, with 6 bases between the two germline ends. CDR1 is MRHNA and CDR2 is SNTAGT in the germline V gene. The DNA for the CDR3 is TGTGCCAGCAGTGAGCAACAGAACACTGAAGCTTTCTTT. Protein: CASSEQQNTEAFF.

This chain joins TRBV19 and TRBJ1-3; D not resolved. The CDR3 is made up of 12 amino acids. Between the trimmed V and J ends, which lost 5 bases and 2 bases, there was a span of 4 bases. Germline CDR1 reads LNHDA; CDR2 reads SQIVND (reference sequence). CDR3 sequence reads: CASSSAGNTIYF. The CDR3 bases are TGTGCCAGTAGTTCTGCTGGAAACACCATATATTTT. The whole variable domain, remainder taken from reference TRBV19 and TRBJ1-3, is DGGITQSPKYLFRKEGQNVTLSCEQNLNHDAMYWYRQDPGQGLRLIYYSQIVNDFQKGDIAEGYSVSREKKESFPLTVTSAQKNPTAFYLCASSSAGNTIYFGEGSWLTVV.

The chain links TRBV27 to TRBJ1-2, with a weak D call TRBD1 (5 bases). Germline V gives CDR1 MNHEY, CDR2 SMNVEV (reference sequence). The V end was cut by 6 bases, the J end by 4 bases, with 9 bases between. CDR3 length: 12 residues. CDR3 amino acids: CASRGPLYGYTF. CDR3 coding DNA: TGTGCCAGCAGGGGGCCTCTCTATGGCTACACCTTC.

The V gene is TRBV6-4, the J gene TRBJ1-1, with TRBD1 matching 7 bases. The germline V gene encodes CDR1 MRHNA and CDR2 SNTAGT. The CDR3 consists of 14 residues. V lost 5 bases to trimming and J lost 5 bases; unmatched junction nucleotides: 8. CDR3 coding DNA: TGTGCCAGCAGTCAACGACAGGGTGAAACTGAAGCTTTCTTT. Translation: CASSQRQGETEAFF.